Sequencing of this T cell receptor beta chain was carried out in a study of regulatory T cells in long-lasting Graves disease (dated by TCRdb to about 2021). With regard to the full study: Persistent Graves' disease was defined as antithyroid drug treatment for over 5 years with persistently positive TSH receptor autoantibodies. TCR sequencing covered some 13 persistent and roughly 20 newly diagnosed Graves' disease patients, some 35 samples in total. The study took place in China and was registered as a clinical trial. Persistent Graves' disease patients in the clinical cohort had taken antithyroid drugs for roughly ten years on average. Peripheral blood TCR sequencing and RNA sequencing compared persistent Graves' disease patients with newly diagnosed Graves' disease patients. What the work shows at the level of the full study, not this receptor alone: Persistent Graves' disease patients showed lower TCR Shannon entropy and fewer highly expanded clones than newly diagnosed patients, suggesting clonal expansion. More public clonotypes were shared among persistent patients (fewer than 3,000) than among newly diagnosed patients (966). Because the primary lesion, thyroid tissue, could not be accessed, the study looked at peripheral blood alone. Preferential use of TRBV28, TRBJ1-2 and TRBJ2-5 was observed in persistent disease, whereas TRBV20-1 and TRBJ2-1 were favored in newly diagnosed disease. Only the TCR beta chain was sequenced and analyzed. As a limitation, the authors acknowledged that the small sample size may reduce accuracy.

The germline V gene supplies CDR1 SGHTA and CDR2 FQGNSA. There are 13 amino acids in the CDR3, from cysteine to phenylalanine inclusive. Only the CDR3 portion is preserved as DNA: 39 bases, with reading frame beginning at the first base. The V end loses 5 bases and the J end loses 13 bases, and a stretch of 17 bases separates them. Receptor amplification or capture employed multiplex PCR. The sequencer was an Illumina HiSeq 4000. iRepertoire HTBI primers and Arm-PCR amplification of CDR3 regions were used to construct TCR beta libraries. PCR products were gel purified before sequencing. In the paper's pipeline: Gene usage analysis of CDR3 amino acid clonotypes used the approximately 56 TRBV and some 15 TRBJ segments found across samples. COPE and FqMerger were used to merge the filtered high-quality paired reads into contigs. BLAST was used to align contigs to the IMGT TRBV, TRBD and TRBJ reference genes, and CDR3 was defined following IMGT. Any clonotype with a frequency above 0.1% was counted as a highly expanded clone. Shannon entropy served as the measure of repertoire diversity, while the Gini coefficient captured V-J evenness. Public clonotypes were defined as clonotypes shared by more than one individual. TCRdb ran its own pipeline on the public reads, namely fastp trimming at Q25 and MiXCR clone calling, and kept in-frame beta chains. CDR3 protein sequences are deduplicated, and each keeps its most common genes and DNA. TCRdb assigned the V and J calls; the authors' analysis was not used. The sample table shows 420,000 or so distinct CDR3 sequences, and roughly a quarter are seen once. The ten largest account for about 27% of the sample.

The time point label on this specimen signifies: persistent/refractory GD, antithyroid drugs over 5 years with positive TRAb. RNA was extracted from PBMCs in TRIzol for both TCR sequencing and RNA sequencing. The diagnosis of Graves' disease followed American Thyroid Association guidelines. The patients came from an endocrinology department in Xi'an, China. From each patient, around 8.3 milliliters of peripheral blood was collected into an EDTA anticoagulant tube. Ficoll Paque Plus density gradient separation was used to isolate PBMCs, and no further T cell sorting was performed. RNA quality was checked with an Agilent 2100 Bioanalyzer and agarose gel, and concentration with a NanoDrop 2000. This clonotype was detected a few times. Its binding antigen is unknown. The record has no base qualities; no much larger clone is one base away.

The chain couples TRBV7-2 to TRBJ2-2; the D gene is perhaps TRBD2, from 6 matching bases. The material was peripheral blood mononuclear cells (PBMCs), obtained when the disease was refractory, from a patient treated with antithyroid drugs. The receptor's source is a female donor with Graves disease. DNA sequence: TGTGCCAGCAGCCCCCTGGGGACTGCTGGGCTGTTTTTT. This gives the protein CASSPLGTAGLFF.